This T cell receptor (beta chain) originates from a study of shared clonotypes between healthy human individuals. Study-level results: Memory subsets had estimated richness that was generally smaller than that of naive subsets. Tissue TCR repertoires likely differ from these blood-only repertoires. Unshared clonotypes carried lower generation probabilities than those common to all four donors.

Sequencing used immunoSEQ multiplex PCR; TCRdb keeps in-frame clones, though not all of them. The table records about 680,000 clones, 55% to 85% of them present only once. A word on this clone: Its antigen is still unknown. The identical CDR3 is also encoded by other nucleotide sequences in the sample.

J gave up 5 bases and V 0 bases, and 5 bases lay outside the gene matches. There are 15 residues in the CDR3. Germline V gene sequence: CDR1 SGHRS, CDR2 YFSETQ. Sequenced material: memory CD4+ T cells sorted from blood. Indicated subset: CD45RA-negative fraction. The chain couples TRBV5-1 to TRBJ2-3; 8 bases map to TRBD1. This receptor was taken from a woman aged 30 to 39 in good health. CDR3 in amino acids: CASSLARGRGDTQYF. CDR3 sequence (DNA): TGCGCCAGCAGCTTGGCCAGGGGGCGAGGAGATACGCAGTATTTT. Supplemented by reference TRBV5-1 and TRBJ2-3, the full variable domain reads KAGVTQTPRYLIKTRGQQVTLSCSPISGHRSVSWYQQTPGQGLQFLFEYFSETQRNKGNFPGRFSGRQFSNSRSEMNVSTLELGDSALYLCASSLARGRGDTQYFGPGTRLTVL.